This TCR beta chain was profiled in a study of neoadjuvant nivolumab and ipilimumab in lung cancer. Trimming left V 8 bases short and J 3 bases short, with 14 bases between. The CDR3 is made up of 14 amino acids. Germline CDR1 reads SNHLY; CDR2 reads FYNNEI. Profiled with immunoSEQ multiplex PCR; TCRdb holds only in-frame clones, not every one. The sample consists of approximately 5,000 clones, about 83% of them appearing once. Only a few counts were recorded for this clone. The sample here was normal lung tissue adjacent to the tumor, taken after neoadjuvant nivolumab, alone or with ipilimumab, at or shortly before surgery. The genes are TRBV2 and TRBJ2-4, with D maybe TRBD2 (5 bases). This receptor was identified in an adult with non-small cell lung cancer. Some clones in this sample may be carry-over from other donors' samples. The CDR3 region is CASQTEVGKNIQYF. Written as DNA, the CDR3 is TGTGCCAGCCAGACGGAGGTGGGCAAAAACATTCAGTACTTC.